Listed below are T cell receptor beta chains from one sample, sequenced in a study of graft-versus-host responses after intestinal transplantation. What these receptors recognize is not known. TCRdb's table, derived via immunoSEQ multiplex PCR, lists solely in-frame clones and lacks some. The data contain approximately 130,000 clones, 85% to 95% of them singletons. Here the sequenced sample was unstimulated CD4+ T cells sorted from spleen or lymph node cells, taken before intestinal transplant. These receptors came from a human donor who received an intestinal transplant. Each CDR3 is given with its conserved first and last residue. The D gene is left open where the match is weak. A clone size is listed for some rows: how often the clone was seen (once, few, many), or a class if it is expanded.

>TRBV6-5|-|-|TRBJ2-7
TGTGCCAGCAGTTACTCGGGCACCCACAACAGCGACGAGCAGTACTTC
CASSYSGTHNSDEQYF
>TRBV2|-|-|TRBJ1-4
TGTGCCAGCCGCGTAGGGAGTACTAATGAAAAACTGTTTTTT
CASRVGSTNEKLFF
>TRBV18|-|-|TRBJ1-2
TGTGCCAGCTCACCACTTGACAGCTCTACTTACTATGGCTACACCTTC
CASSPLDSSTYYGYTF
>TRBV2|-|-|TRBJ2-7
TGTGCCAGCAGCCTGAATGAGCAGTACTTC
CASSLNEQYF
>TRBV6-5|-|-|TRBJ2-5
TGTGCCAGCAGTTACGGCCCCTTAAGTGACAGATCCCAGTACTTC
CASSYGPLSDRSQYF
>TRBV5-1|-|-|TRBJ1-2
TGCGCCAGCAGCGATGTCCTAGCTAACTATGGCTACACCTTC
CASSDVLANYGYTF
>TRBV5-1|-|-|TRBJ2-3
TGCGCCAGCAGCTTATTGGCGGGGCATAGCACAGATACGCAGTATTTT
CASSLLAGHSTDTQYF
>TRBV5-1|-|TRBD1|TRBJ2-1
TGCGCCAGCAGCTTGGTGGGACAGCTCTACAATGAGCAGTTCTTC
CASSLVGQLYNEQFF
>TRBV19|-|-|TRBJ1-4
TGTGCCAGTAGTATAGAGGGCGGGAAACTGTTTTTT
CASSIEGGKLFF
>TRBV5-1|-|TRBD2|TRBJ2-1
TGCGCCAGCACGAACGGGGGGACCGAATTTAATGAGCAGTTCTTC
CASTNGGTEFNEQFF
>TRBV9|-|-|TRBJ2-1
TGTGCCAGCAGCGTAGAGGAGGGAACCTACAATGAGCAGTTCTTC
CASSVEEGTYNEQFF
>TRBV6-5|-|-|TRBJ1-2
TGTGCCAGCAGTGGGAGGACAGCTAACTATGGCTACACCTTC
CASSGRTANYGYTF
>TRBV29-1|-|TRBD1|TRBJ2-5
TGCAGTGTGGGATGGAACAGGGGAGAGACCCAGTACTTC
CSVGWNRGETQYF
>TRBV18|-|-|TRBJ2-2
TGTGCCAGCTCACCCGGGAGTAACACCGGGGAGCTGTTTTTT
CASSPGSNTGELFF
>TRBV11-2|-|-|TRBJ1-2
TGTGCCAGCAGCTTAGTTCCAGGAATCTATGGCTACACCTTC
CASSLVPGIYGYTF
>TRBV7-8|-|-|TRBJ1-1
TGTGCCAGCAGCTTAGCGCAGGCAGGGTCGAACACTGAAGCTTTCTTT
CASSLAQAGSNTEAFF
>TRBV19|-|-|TRBJ1-1
TGTGCCAGTAGTATGAATTACGAAACTGAAGCTTTCTTT
CASSMNYETEAFF
>TRBV4-1|-|-|TRBJ1-1
TGCGCCAGCAGCCAAGATGCGAGGGGCACTGAAGCTTTCTTT
CASSQDARGTEAFF
>TRBV18|-|-|TRBJ2-6
TGTGCCAGCTCCCGGGAGGGGGCGCCTGGGGCCAACGTCCTGACTTTC
CASSREGAPGANVLTF
>TRBV9|-|-|TRBJ2-1
TGTGCCAGCAGCTTTACGCTGAGCGGGAATGAGCAGTTCTTC
CASSFTLSGNEQFF
>TRBV9|-|-|TRBJ2-5
TGTGCCAGCAGCGTAGCTTTTGGGCAGACCCAGTACTTC
CASSVAFGQTQYF
>TRBV5-1|-|-|TRBJ1-4
TGCGCCAGTCGCGGGACCCCTGACGAAAAACTGTTTTTT
CASRGTPDEKLFF
>TRBV5-1|-|-|TRBJ2-7
TGCGCCAGCAGAACTACAGCACCCTCTTTTAACAAGCCCTCCTACGAGCAGTACTTC
CASRTTAPSFNKPSYEQYF
>TRBV11-3|once|-|TRBJ1-4
TGTGCCAGCAGACTCCAAGGGCCGCAACTTAATGAAAAACTGTTTTTT
CASRLQGPQLNEKLFF
>TRBV7-9|-|-|TRBJ1-3
TGTGCCAGCAGCTTATCGGGGAATTCTGGAAACACCATATATTTT
CASSLSGNSGNTIYF
>TRBV5-1|-|TRBD1|TRBJ2-2
TGCGCCAGCAGCTTGACCCACAGGGGAGCCGGGGAGCTGTTTTTT
CASSLTHRGAGELFF
>TRBV6-1|-|TRBD2|TRBJ2-5
TGTGCCAGCAGTGCTCGGGCTAGCGGGGGACAAGAGACCCAGTACTTC
CASSARASGGQETQYF
>TRBV11-2|-|-|TRBJ1-3
TGTGCCAGCGCGCCTTTCGGGTCTCAGGGAATCGTAGCAAACACCATATATTTT
CASAPFGSQGIVANTIYF
>TRBV4-1|-|-|TRBJ2-6
TGCGCCAGCAGCCTGAGCGGTACTGGGGCCAACGTCCTGACTTTC
CASSLSGTGANVLTF
>TRBV5-1|-|-|TRBJ2-5
TGCGCCAGCAGCTCCCTCGCGTACCAAGAGACCCAGTACTTC
CASSSLAYQETQYF
>TRBV11-2|-|-|TRBJ1-1
TGTGCCAGCACCCGGGGGGCTGAAGCTTTCTTT
CASTRGAEAFF
>TRBV10-3|-|-|TRBJ2-1
TGTGCCATCAGTGCCGCCGGTGGGTACAATGAGCAGTTCTTC
CAISAAGGYNEQFF
>TRBV18|-|-|TRBJ1-2
TGTGCCAGCTCACAGGGTTTCTATGGCTACACCTTC
CASSQGFYGYTF
>TRBV14|-|-|TRBJ2-1
TGTGCCAGCATGCCAAATTCCACACAGGGTGTCATAAATGAGCAGTTCTTC
CASMPNSTQGVINEQFF
>TRBV5-6|-|-|TRBJ1-4
TGTGCCAGCAGTAGGGCAGGGCATGAAAAACTGTTTTTT
CASSRAGHEKLFF
>TRBV6-5|-|-|TRBJ2-1
TGTGCCAGCAGTCAACAATACAGCACCTACAATGAGCAGTTCTTC
CASSQQYSTYNEQFF
>TRBV6-6|few|-|TRBJ1-1
TGTGCCAGCAGTCGCCCTGGGGCGGCTTTCTTT
CASSRPGAAFF
>TRBV5-5|-|TRBD1|TRBJ1-5
TGTGCCAGCAGCTTCTCGACAGGGCTAGGTCAGCCCCAGCATTTT
CASSFSTGLGQPQHF
>TRBV5-1|-|-|TRBJ1-1
TGCGCCAGCAGGTCCGGGGGCGCGGGGAACACTGAAGCTTTCTTT
CASRSGGAGNTEAFF
>TRBV18|-|-|TRBJ2-7
TGTGCCAGCTCACCGCCCGGGACCGGCCCTCTCGAGCAGTACTTC
CASSPPGTGPLEQYF
>TRBV19|once|-|TRBJ1-4
TGTGCCAGTAGTCCGGTGGGCCTGGAGGAAAAACTGTTTTTT
CASSPVGLEEKLFF
>TRBV30|-|-|TRBJ2-3
TGTGCCTGGAGCGAGGGGGTCCTTAGCACAGATACGCAGTATTTT
CAWSEGVLSTDTQYF
>TRBV11-2|-|-|TRBJ2-3
TGTGCCAGCAGCTTAGTTTCCGCCCGGGACACGCAGTATTTT
CASSLVSARDTQYF
>TRBV5-4|-|TRBD1|TRBJ2-7
TGTGCCAGCAGCGAGACAGGGGAGTACGAGCAGTACTTC
CASSETGEYEQYF
>TRBV11-2|-|-|TRBJ2-5
TGTGCCAGCACCTGGGACGCGTCTGAGACCCAGTACTTC
CASTWDASETQYF
>TRBV5-1|once|TRBD2|TRBJ2-3
TGCGCCAGCAGCACCGGGACTAGCGGACGGACAGATACGCAGTATTTT
CASSTGTSGRTDTQYF
>TRBV4-1|-|-|TRBJ1-1
TGCGCCAGCAGCCAAGACTTGAACACTGAAGCTTTCTTT
CASSQDLNTEAFF
>TRBV4-1|-|-|TRBJ1-5
TGCGCCAGCAGCCAAGAGGGGACTCAGCCCCAGCATTTT
CASSQEGTQPQHF